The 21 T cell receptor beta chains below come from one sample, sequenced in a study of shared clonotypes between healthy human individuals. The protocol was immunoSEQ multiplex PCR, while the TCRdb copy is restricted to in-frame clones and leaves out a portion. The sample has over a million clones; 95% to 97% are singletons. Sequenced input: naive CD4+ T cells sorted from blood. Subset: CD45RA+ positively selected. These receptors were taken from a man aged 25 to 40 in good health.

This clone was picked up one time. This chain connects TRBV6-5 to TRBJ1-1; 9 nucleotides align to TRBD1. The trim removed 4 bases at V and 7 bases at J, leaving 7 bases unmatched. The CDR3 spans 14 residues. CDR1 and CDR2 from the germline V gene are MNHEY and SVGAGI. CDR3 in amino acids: CASSSTGGAGEAFF. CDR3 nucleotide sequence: TGTGCCAGCAGTTCCACAGGGGGCGCGGGTGAAGCTTTCTTT.

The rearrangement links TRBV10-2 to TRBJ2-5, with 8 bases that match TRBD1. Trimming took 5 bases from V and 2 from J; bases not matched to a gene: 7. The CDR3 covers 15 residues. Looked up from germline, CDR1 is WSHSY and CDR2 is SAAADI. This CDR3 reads CASSKNRGNQETQYF. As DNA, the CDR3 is TGCGCCAGCAGTAAAAACAGGGGGAATCAAGAGACCCAGTACTTC.

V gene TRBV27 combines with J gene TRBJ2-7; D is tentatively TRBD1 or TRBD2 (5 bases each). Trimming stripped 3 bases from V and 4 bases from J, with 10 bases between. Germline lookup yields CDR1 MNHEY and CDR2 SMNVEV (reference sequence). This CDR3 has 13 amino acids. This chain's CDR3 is CASSFRGAYEQYF. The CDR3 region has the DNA TGTGCCAGCAGTTTCAGAGGGGCTTACGAGCAGTACTTC.

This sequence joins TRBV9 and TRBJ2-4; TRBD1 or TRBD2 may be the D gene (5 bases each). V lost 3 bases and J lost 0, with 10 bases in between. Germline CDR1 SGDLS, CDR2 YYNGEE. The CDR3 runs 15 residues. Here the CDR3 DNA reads TGTGCCAGCAGCGAGGGGACCACAGCCAAAAACATTCAGTACTTC. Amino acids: CASSEGTTAKNIQYF.

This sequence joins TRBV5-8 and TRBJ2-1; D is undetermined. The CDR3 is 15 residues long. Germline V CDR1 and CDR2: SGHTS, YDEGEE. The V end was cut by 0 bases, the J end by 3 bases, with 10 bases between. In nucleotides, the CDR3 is TGTGCCAGCAGCTTGGGACGGGCAATCTACAATGAGCAGTTCTTC. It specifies CASSLGRAIYNEQFF.

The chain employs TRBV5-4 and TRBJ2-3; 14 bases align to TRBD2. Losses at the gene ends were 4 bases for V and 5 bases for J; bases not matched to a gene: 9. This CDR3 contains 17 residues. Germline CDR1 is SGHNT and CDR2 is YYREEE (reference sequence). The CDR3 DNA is TGTGCCAGCAGCCTCGGGACTAGCGGGAGTTCTGTAGATACGCAGTATTTT. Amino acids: CASSLGTSGSSVDTQYF.

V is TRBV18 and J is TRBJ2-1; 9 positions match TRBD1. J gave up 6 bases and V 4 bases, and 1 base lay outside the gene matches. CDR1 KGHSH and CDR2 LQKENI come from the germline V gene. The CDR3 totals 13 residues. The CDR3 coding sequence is TGTGCCAGCTCACGGACAGGGGTCAATGAGCAGTTCTTC. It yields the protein CASSRTGVNEQFF.

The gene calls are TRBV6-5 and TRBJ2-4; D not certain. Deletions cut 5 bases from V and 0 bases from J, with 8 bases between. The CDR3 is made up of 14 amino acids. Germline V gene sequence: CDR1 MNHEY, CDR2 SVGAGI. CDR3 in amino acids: CASSARLAKNIQYF. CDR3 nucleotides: TGTGCCAGCAGTGCCCGGTTAGCCAAAAACATTCAGTACTTC.

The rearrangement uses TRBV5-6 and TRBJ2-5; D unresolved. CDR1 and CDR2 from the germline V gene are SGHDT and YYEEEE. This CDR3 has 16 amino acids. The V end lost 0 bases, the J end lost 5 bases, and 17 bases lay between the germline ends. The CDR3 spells CASSLAFRQARETQYF. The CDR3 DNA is TGTGCCAGCAGCTTGGCCTTTCGCCAGGCCCGGGAGACCCAGTACTTC.

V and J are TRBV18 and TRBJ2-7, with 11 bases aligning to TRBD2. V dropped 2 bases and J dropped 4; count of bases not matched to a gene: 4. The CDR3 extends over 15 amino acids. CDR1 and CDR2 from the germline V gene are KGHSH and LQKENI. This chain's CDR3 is CASSPTSGSRYEQYF. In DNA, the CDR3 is TGTGCCAGCTCACCAACTAGCGGGAGTAGGTACGAGCAGTACTTC.

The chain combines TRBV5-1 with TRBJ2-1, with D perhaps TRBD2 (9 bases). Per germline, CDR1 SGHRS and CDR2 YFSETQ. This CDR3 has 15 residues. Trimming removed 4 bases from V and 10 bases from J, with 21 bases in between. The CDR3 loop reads CASSGASGTGREQFF. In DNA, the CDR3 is TGCGCCAGCAGCGGCGCTAGCGGGACAGGCAGGGAGCAGTTCTTC.

CDR3 region: CASSQNTDTQYF. The CDR3 region has the DNA TGTGCCAGCAGCCAAAACACAGATACGCAGTATTTT. The chain joins TRBV14 to TRBJ2-3; D remains unclear. V dropped 2 bases and J dropped 2 bases, with 2 bases sitting between them. The germline V gene encodes CDR1 SGHDN and CDR2 FVKESK. The CDR3 loop spans 12 amino acids.

CDR3 DNA sequence: TGTGCTAGTGGTACGGGACAGGCCACAGATACGCAGTATTTT. This translates into CASGTGQATDTQYF. The chain combines TRBV12-5 with TRBJ2-3, with 8 positions matching TRBD1. Germline trimming cut 5 bases from V and 2 bases from J; bases unmatched to any gene: 3. Germline V gene lookup returns CDR1 LGHNT and CDR2 FRNRAP. CDR3 length: 14 amino acids.

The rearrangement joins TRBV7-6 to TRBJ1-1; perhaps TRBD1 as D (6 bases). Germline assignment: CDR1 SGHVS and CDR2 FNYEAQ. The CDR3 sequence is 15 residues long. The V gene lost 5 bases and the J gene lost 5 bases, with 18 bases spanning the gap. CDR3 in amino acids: CASSPITGSGTEAFF. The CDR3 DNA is TGTGCCAGCAGCCCCATTACAGGGTCGGGGACTGAAGCTTTCTTT.

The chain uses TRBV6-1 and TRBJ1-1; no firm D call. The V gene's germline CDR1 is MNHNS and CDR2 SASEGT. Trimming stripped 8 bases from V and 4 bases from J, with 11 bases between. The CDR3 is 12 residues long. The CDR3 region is CASGVTGTEAFF. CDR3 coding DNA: TGTGCCAGCGGAGTGACCGGCACTGAAGCTTTCTTT.

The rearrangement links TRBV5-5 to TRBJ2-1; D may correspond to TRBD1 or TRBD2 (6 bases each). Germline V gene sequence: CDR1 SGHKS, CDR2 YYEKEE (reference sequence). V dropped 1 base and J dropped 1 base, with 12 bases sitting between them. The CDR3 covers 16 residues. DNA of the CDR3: TGTGCCAGCAGCTTGAAGGGGGAGGTGTCCTACAATGAGCAGTTCTTC. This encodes CASSLKGEVSYNEQFF.

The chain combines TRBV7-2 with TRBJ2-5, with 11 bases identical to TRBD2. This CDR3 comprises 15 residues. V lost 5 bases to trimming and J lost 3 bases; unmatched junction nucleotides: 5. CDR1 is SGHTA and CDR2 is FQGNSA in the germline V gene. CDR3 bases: TGTGCCAGCAGCCCAGCTAGCGGGAGGAAAGAGACCCAGTACTTC. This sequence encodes CASSPASGRKETQYF.

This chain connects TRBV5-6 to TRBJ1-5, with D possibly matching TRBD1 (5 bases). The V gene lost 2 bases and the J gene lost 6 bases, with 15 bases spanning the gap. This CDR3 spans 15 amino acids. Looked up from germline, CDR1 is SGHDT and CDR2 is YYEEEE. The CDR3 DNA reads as TGTGCCAGCAGCTTTCTCCACCAGGGAGGTCAGCCCCAGCATTTT. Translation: CASSFLHQGGQPQHF.

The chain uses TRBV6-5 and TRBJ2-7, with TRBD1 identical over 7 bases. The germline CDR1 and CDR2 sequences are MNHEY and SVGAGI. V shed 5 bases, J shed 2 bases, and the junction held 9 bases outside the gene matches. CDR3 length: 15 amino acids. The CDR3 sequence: CASSKTRDRPYEQYF. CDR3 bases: TGTGCCAGCAGTAAAACCCGGGACAGACCCTACGAGCAGTACTTC.

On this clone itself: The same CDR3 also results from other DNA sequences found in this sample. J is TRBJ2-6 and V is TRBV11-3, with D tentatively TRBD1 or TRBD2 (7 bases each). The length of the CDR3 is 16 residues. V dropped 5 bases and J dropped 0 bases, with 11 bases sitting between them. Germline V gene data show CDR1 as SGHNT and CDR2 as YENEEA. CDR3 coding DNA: TGTGCCAGCAGCCCAGGGGGGGGCTCTGGGGCCAACGTCCTGACTTTC. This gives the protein CASSPGGGSGANVLTF.

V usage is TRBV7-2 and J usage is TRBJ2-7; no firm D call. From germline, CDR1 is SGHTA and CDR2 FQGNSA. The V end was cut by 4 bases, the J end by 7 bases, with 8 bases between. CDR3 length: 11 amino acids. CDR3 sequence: CASSWKWEQYF. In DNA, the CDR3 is TGTGCCAGCAGCTGGAAGTGGGAGCAGTACTTC. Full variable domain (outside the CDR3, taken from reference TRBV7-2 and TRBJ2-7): GAGVSQSPSNKVTEKGKDVELRCDPISGHTALYWYRQSLGQGLEFLIYFQGNSAPDKSGLPSDRFSAERTGGSVSTLTIQRTQQEDSAVYLCASSWKWEQYFGPGTRLTVT.